This TCR beta chain emerged from a study of low-dose radiotherapy and immunotherapy resistance in tumors. Study-level background: Treatment consisted of nivolumab 240 mg every two weeks and ipilimumab 1 mg/kg every six weeks, given intravenously to patients.

Regarding this clonotype: Because the CDR3 is missing its conserved closing phenylalanine or tryptophan, this is likely a read error.

V lost 9 bases, J lost 2 bases, and 19 bases lay in between. CDR3 length equals 15 residues. Germline loops: CDR1 SGDLS, CDR2 YYNGEE. Covering alpha and beta chains, TRAV- and TRBV-specific primers were used for the first-strand cDNA. A constant-region primer paired with the V-primer adapter amplified TCRs over 20 PCR cycles. TCRdb called the reads again in MiXCR, with one record for every CDR3 protein. The sample consists of under 90,000 distinct CDR3 sequences, 15% to 20% of them appearing once. Time point described: before trial treatment. All eligible patients presented with advanced solid tumors that contained no tumor-infiltrating lymphocytes.

The sequence was collected from a male donor with prostate cancer. The chain employs TRBV9 and TRBJ2-3, with D tentatively TRBD2 (6 bases). This specimen was PBMCs, taken before treatment. The CDR3 here is CATSPASEYTDTQYL. The DNA of the CDR3 is TGTGCCACCTCCCCGGCTAGCGAGTACACAGATACGCAGTATTTG.